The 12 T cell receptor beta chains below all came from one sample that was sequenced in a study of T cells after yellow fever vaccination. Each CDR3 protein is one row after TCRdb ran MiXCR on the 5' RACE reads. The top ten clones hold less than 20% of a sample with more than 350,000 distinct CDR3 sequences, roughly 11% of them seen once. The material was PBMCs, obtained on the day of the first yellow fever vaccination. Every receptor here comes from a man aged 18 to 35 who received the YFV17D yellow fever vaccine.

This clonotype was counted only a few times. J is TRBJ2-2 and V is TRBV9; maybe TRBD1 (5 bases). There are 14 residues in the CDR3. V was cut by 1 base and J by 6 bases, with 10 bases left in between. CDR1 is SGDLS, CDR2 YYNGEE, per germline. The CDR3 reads CASSVRGVPGELFF. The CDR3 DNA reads TGTGCCAGCAGCGTAAGGGGTGTCCCCGGGGAGCTGTTTTTT.

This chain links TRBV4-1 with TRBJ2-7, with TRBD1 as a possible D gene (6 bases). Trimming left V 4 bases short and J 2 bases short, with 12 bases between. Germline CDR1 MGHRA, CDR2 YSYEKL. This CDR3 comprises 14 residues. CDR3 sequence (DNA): TGCGCCAGCAGCCGAGACAGGAATACCTACGAGCAGTACTTC. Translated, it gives CASSRDRNTYEQYF.

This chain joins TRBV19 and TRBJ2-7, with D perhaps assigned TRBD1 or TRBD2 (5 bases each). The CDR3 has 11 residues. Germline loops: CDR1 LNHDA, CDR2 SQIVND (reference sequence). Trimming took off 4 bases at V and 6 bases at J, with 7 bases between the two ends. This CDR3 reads CASSTGPEQYF. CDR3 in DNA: TGTGCCAGTAGTACGGGGCCCGAGCAGTACTTC.

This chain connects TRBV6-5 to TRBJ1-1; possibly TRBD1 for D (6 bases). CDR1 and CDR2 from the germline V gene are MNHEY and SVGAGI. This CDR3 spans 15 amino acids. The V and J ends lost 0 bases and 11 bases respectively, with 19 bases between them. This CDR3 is CASSYSGGGDWEAFF. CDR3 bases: TGTGCCAGCAGTTACTCGGGTGGGGGCGATTGGGAGGCTTTCTTT.

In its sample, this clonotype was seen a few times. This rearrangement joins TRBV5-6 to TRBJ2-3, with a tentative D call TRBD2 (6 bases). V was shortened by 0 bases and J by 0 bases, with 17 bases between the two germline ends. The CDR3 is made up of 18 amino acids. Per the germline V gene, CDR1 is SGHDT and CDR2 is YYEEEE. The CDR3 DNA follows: TGTGCCAGCAGCTTGGTAGTTTGGAGGGAGACTAGCACAGATACGCAGTATTTT. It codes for CASSLVVWRETSTDTQYF.

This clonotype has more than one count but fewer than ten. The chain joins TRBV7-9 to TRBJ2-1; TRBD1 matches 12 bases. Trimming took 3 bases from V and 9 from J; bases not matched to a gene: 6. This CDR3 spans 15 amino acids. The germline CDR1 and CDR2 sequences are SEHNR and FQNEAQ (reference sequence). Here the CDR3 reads CASSFTGQGAVEQFF. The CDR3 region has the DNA TGTGCCAGCAGCTTCACGGGACAGGGGGCGGTTGAGCAGTTCTTC.

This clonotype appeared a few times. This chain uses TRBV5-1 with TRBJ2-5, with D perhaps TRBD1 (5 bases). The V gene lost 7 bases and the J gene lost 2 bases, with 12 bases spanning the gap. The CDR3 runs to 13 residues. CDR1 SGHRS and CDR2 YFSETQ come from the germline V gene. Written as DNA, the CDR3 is TGCGCCAGCCGAGGACAAGAACAAGAGACCCAGTACTTC. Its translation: CASRGQEQETQYF. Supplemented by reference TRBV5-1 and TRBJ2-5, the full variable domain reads KAGVTQTPRYLIKTRGQQVTLSCSPISGHRSVSWYQQTPGQGLQFLFEYFSETQRNKGNFPGRFSGRQFSNSRSEMNVSTLELGDSALYLCASRGQEQETQYFGPGTRLLVL.

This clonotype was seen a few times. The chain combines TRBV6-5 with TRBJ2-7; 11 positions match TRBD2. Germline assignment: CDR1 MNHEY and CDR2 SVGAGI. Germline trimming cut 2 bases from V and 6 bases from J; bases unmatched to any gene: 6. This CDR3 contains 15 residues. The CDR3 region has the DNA TGTGCCAGCAGTTACCTGACTAGCGGGAAGCCCGAGCAGTACTTC. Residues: CASSYLTSGKPEQYF.

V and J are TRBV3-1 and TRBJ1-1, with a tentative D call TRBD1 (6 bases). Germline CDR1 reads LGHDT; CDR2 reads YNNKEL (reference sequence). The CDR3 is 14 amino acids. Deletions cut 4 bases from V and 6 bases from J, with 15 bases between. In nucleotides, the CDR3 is TGTGCCAGCAGCCGCCAAGGGGGTAGGGCTGAAGCTTTCTTT. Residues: CASSRQGGRAEAFF.

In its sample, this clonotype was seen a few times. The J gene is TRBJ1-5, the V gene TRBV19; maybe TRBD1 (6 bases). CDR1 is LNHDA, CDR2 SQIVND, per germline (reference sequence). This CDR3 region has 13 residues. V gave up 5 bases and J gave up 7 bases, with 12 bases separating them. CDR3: CASSGTGHQPQHF. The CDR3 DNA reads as TGTGCCAGTAGTGGTACAGGGCACCAGCCCCAGCATTTT.

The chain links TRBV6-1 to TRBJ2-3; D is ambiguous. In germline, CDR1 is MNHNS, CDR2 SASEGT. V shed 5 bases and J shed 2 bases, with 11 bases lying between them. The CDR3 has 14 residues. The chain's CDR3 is CASSPQPFTDTQYF. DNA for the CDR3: TGTGCCAGCAGTCCGCAACCCTTCACAGATACGCAGTATTTT.

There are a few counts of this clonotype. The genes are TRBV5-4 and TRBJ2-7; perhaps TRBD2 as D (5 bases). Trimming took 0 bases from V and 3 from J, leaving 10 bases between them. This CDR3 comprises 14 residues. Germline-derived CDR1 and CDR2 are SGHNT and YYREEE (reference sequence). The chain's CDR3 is CASSLGREIYEQYF. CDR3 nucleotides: TGTGCCAGCAGCTTGGGTAGGGAGATCTACGAGCAGTACTTC.